These T cell receptor beta chains were read from a single sample in a study of preoperative IRX-2 immunotherapy in early breast cancer. Method: immunoSEQ multiplex PCR; TCRdb's copy keeps in-frame clones and lacks some. The sample shows about 23,000 clones, approximately 92% of them seen only once. Specimen: tumor tissue, collected after IRX-2 immunotherapy. The receptor set was obtained from a human donor with breast cancer. Each CDR3 is given with its conserved first and last residue. A D gene is named only where the DNA matches it firmly. Size tells how often a clone was seen (once, few, many) or the class of an expanded clone, and some rows leave it out.

>TRBJ1-1|TRBV15|TRBD1|-
TGTGCCACCAGCAGAGGGGACAGGTGGGACACTGAAGCTTTCTTT
CATSRGDRWDTEAFF
>TRBJ2-1|TRBV5-1|-|-
TGCGCCAGCAGTTACCAAGCGCTCAGCTCCTACAATGAGCAGTTCTTC
CASSYQALSSYNEQFF
>TRBJ1-2|TRBV19|-|-
TGTGCCAGTACCTCTGGGGTTATCGGACAGTTTGATGGCTACACCTTC
CASTSGVIGQFDGYTF
>TRBJ1-1|TRBV7-8|-|-
TGTGCCAGCAGCTTAGGCCTTTGGAGCACTGAAGCTTTCTTT
CASSLGLWSTEAFF
>TRBJ1-2|TRBV11-2|TRBD1|-
TGTGCCAGCAGCTCGAACGGACAGGTAGCTAACTATGGCTACACCTTC
CASSSNGQVANYGYTF
>TRBJ2-7|TRBV6-1|-|-
TGTGCCAGCAGTGCTGTGGGCACGACCTACGAGCAGTACTTC
CASSAVGTTYEQYF
>TRBJ2-3|TRBV7-6|TRBD2|-
TGTGCCAGCAGCTCGGGACTAGCGGGGAATCTCGGAATGAGCGATACGCAGTATTTT
CASSSGLAGNLGMSDTQYF
>TRBJ2-2|TRBV7-9|-|-
TGTGCCAGCAGCCAGGGGGGCGCCGGGGAGCTGTTTTTT
CASSQGGAGELFF
>TRBJ1-3|TRBV7-2|-|-
TGTGCCAGCAGCTCCGACAGGGGAAACACCATATATTTT
CASSSDRGNTIYF
>TRBJ2-5|TRBV4-1|TRBD2|-
TGCGCCAGCAGCCAAGGGACTAGCGGGTTTACGGCCCAGTACTTC
CASSQGTSGFTAQYF
>TRBJ1-1|TRBV11-2|-|-
TGTGCCAGCAGCTTTATCAACCCCAGCGGCGCTGAAGCTTTCTTT
CASSFINPSGAEAFF
>TRBJ1-1|TRBV19|-|-
TGTGCCAGTAGTGGGGCGGCCGGGAACACTGAAGCTTTCTTT
CASSGAAGNTEAFF
>TRBJ2-5|TRBV5-1|-|-
TGCGCCAGCAGCGGCAGTGGAGAGACCCAGTACTTC
CASSGSGETQYF
>TRBJ2-7|TRBV5-1|TRBD2|-
TGCGCTACTGGCGCGGGAGACTCCTACGAGCAGTACTTC
CATGAGDSYEQYF
>TRBJ1-4|TRBV28|-|-
TGTGCCAGCAGTTTCGGTCAGGGTCGGGAAAAACTGTTTTTT
CASSFGQGREKLFF
>TRBJ1-4|TRBV30|TRBD1|-
TGTGCCTGGAGTGGGGGGACAGGTACTTATGAAAAACTGTTTTTT
CAWSGGTGTYEKLFF
>TRBJ2-3|TRBV11-2|-|-
TGTGCCAGCAGCTTAGGATATGATACGCAGTATTTT
CASSLGYDTQYF
>TRBJ2-7|TRBV7-9|-|-
TGTGCCAGCGGCCGGGGCCGGGTCACTACTAGCTACGAGCAGTACTTC
CASGRGRVTTSYEQYF
>TRBJ2-1|TRBV10-2|TRBD1|-
TGCGCCAGCAGGGGAGTTTTGGGGACAGGGCCTCTCTACAATGAGCAGTTCTTC
CASRGVLGTGPLYNEQFF
>TRBJ2-1|TRBV11-2|-|-
TGTGCCAGCAGCTTAGATCTAGAGCAGTTCTTC
CASSLDLEQFF
>TRBJ2-5|TRBV4-3|-|-
TGCGCCAGCAGCCAAGATCACGCCGGAGTAAGCCCCCGGTACTTC
CASSQDHAGVSPRYF
>TRBJ2-3|TRBV7-2|TRBD2|-
TGTGCCAGCAGCTCCCCATTAGCGGGGTTCACAGATACGCAGTATTTT
CASSSPLAGFTDTQYF
>TRBJ2-5|TRBV4-1|TRBD1|-
TGCGCCAGCAGCCAATCAACAGGGGGCGCAGAGACCCAGTACTTC
CASSQSTGGAETQYF
>TRBJ2-2|TRBV5-6|TRBD2|-
TGTGCCAGCAGCCCGCTTGCGGGAGGACTCACCGGGGAGCTGTTTTTT
CASSPLAGGLTGELFF
>TRBJ2-7|TRBV5-6|-|-
TGTGCCAGCAGGCGGGACACTGCGGAGGGCGAGCAGTACTTC
CASRRDTAEGEQYF
>TRBJ1-6|TRBV27|-|-
TGTGCCAGCAAAGATGACGGAAGCTATAATTCACCCCTCCACTTT
CASKDDGSYNSPLHF
>TRBJ1-5|TRBV6-5|-|-
TGTGCCAGCAGTTACGGGGGTTCTCAGCCCCAGCATTTT
CASSYGGSQPQHF
>TRBJ2-7|TRBV25-1|TRBD1|-
TGTGCCAGCAGTGTTGGGACAGGGGCCTCCGAGCAGTACTTC
CASSVGTGASEQYF
>TRBJ1-2|TRBV6-5|TRBD1|-
TGTGCCAGCAGTTACCGGGACAGGCCGACCTATGGCTACACCTTC
CASSYRDRPTYGYTF
>TRBJ2-2|TRBV5-1|-|-
TGCGCCAGCAGCTTGGGTCGGATCATCGGGGAGCTGTTTTTT
CASSLGRIIGELFF
>TRBJ2-1|TRBV18|-|-
TGTGCCAGCTCATCGTACAGCGGTGAGCAGTTCTTC
CASSSYSGEQFF
>TRBJ1-3|TRBV5-6|-|-
TGTGCCAGCAGTTCACAGGGTTTTGGAAACACCATATATTTT
CASSSQGFGNTIYF
>TRBJ2-7|TRBV19|-|-
TGTGCCAGCCGCCCCGGGGGCTCGTACGAGCAGTACTTC
CASRPGGSYEQYF
>TRBJ1-1|TRBV18|-|-
TGTGCCAGCTCACCTGCAAGGGCCACGAACACTGAAGCTTTCTTT
CASSPARATNTEAFF
>TRBJ1-1|TRBV28|-|-
TGTGCCAGCAGGACGGGATTCTCCTTAGAAGCTTTCTTT
CASRTGFSLEAFF
>TRBJ2-2|TRBV6-4|TRBD2|-
TGTGCCAGCAGTAAGACTAGCGGGAGTACAATTGTTACCGGGGAGCTGTTTTTT
CASSKTSGSTIVTGELFF
>TRBJ1-4|TRBV7-2|TRBD1|-
TGTGCCAGCAGCTTCCACAGGGGTCCTAATGAAAAACTGTTTTTT
CASSFHRGPNEKLFF
>TRBJ2-1|TRBV6-5|TRBD2|once
TGTGCCAGCAGACAGAGCGGGGGGGCCTACAATGAGCAGTTCTTC
CASRQSGGAYNEQFF
>TRBJ2-7|TRBV6-5|-|-
TGTGCCAGCAGTTACTCGTTGTCCTACGAGCAGTACTTC
CASSYSLSYEQYF
>TRBJ2-2|TRBV9|-|-
TGTGCCAGCAGCCTTGGGTTAGTGGGCGGGGAGCTGTTTTTT
CASSLGLVGGELFF
>TRBJ2-3|TRBV7-7|TRBD1|-
TGTGCCAGCAGCCTAACAGGGGCCTACACAGATACGCAGTATTTT
CASSLTGAYTDTQYF
>TRBJ1-4|TRBV5-1|-|-
TGCGCCAGCAGATACAGTGGTACTAATGAAAAACTGTTTTTT
CASRYSGTNEKLFF
>TRBJ2-3|TRBV9|-|-
TGTGCCAGCAGCGAAGGGACTGGCTTCACAGATACGCAGTATTTT
CASSEGTGFTDTQYF
>TRBJ1-5|TRBV9|-|-
TGTGCCAGCAGCCCCAGCGCCGCAATCAATCAGCCCCAGCATTTT
CASSPSAAINQPQHF
>TRBJ1-1|TRBV30|TRBD1|-
TGTGCCTGGACCCACCTAGACAGGGTGGAAACTGAAGCTTTCTTT
CAWTHLDRVETEAFF
>TRBJ1-2|TRBV6-4|-|-
TGTGCCAGCAGTGAGGGGACTGGGACGATCTATGGCTACACCTTC
CASSEGTGTIYGYTF
>TRBJ2-7|TRBV7-2|-|-
TGTGCCAGCAGCTTAGGGCAGCACGAGCAGTACTTC
CASSLGQHEQYF
>TRBJ2-1|TRBV5-5|TRBD2|-
TGTGCCAGCAGCTTGTTGGCACTAGCGGGATGGAATGAGCAGTTCTTC
CASSLLALAGWNEQFF
>TRBJ2-7|TRBV5-4|-|-
TGTGCCAGCAGCTTGGCTGGGGGTGCCGAGCAGTACTTC
CASSLAGGAEQYF
>TRBJ2-7|TRBV28|-|-
TGTGCCAGCAGTTTAGCCGCGGTAACTCGGGGCTACGAGCAGTACTTC
CASSLAAVTRGYEQYF
>TRBJ2-2|TRBV27|-|-
TGTGCCAGCAGTCCGAGGGGGGGGCGGGAAACCGGGGAGCTGTTTTTT
CASSPRGGRETGELFF
>TRBJ1-4|TRBV9|TRBD1|-
TGTGCCAGCAGCGTGGACAGGGGCCCAACTAATGAAAAACTGTTTTTT
CASSVDRGPTNEKLFF
>TRBJ2-2|TRBV18|-|-
TGTGCCAGCTCACCATCGGGACCCGGGGTTGCCGGGGAGCTGTTTTTT
CASSPSGPGVAGELFF
>TRBJ1-3|TRBV30|-|-
TGTGCCTGGAGTGTACGGGGAAACACCATATATTTT
CAWSVRGNTIYF
>TRBJ1-1|TRBV28|-|-
TGTGCCAGCAGGTCAAGTGGGGGGGTGGTTGGATGGACTGAAGCTTTCTTT
CASRSSGGVVGWTEAFF
>TRBJ2-5|TRBV11-2|-|-
TGTGCCAGCAGCTTAGAGGATAGCCAAGAGACCCAGTACTTC
CASSLEDSQETQYF
>TRBJ2-2|TRBV7-2|TRBD2|-
TGTGCCAGCAGCCCCACCGACAGGTTTTGGACTAGCGGCGCCGGGGAGCTGTTTTTT
CASSPTDRFWTSGAGELFF
>TRBJ1-5|TRBV15|-|once
TGTGCCACCAGCAGAGACGTGGTTAGCAATCAGCCCCAGCATTTT
CATSRDVVSNQPQHF
>TRBJ1-4|TRBV4-1|TRBD1|-
TGCGCCAGCAGCCAAGGCGGGACAGCCACTAATGAAAAACTGTTTTTT
CASSQGGTATNEKLFF
>TRBJ1-2|TRBV6-1|-|once
TGTGCCAGCCGCTCCCTTGACTATGGCTACACCTTC
CASRSLDYGYTF